The 27 T cell receptor beta chains in this list originate from one sample, sequenced in a study of hypomethylating agent response in myelodysplastic syndrome. Using immunoSEQ multiplex PCR, the repertoire was profiled, and TCRdb retains in-frame clones only, with some absent. The data contain some 3,000 clones, roughly 77% of them singletons. The sequenced sample was bone marrow, obtained before or after starting hypomethylating agent treatment for myelodysplastic syndrome (not recorded which). The receptors here all came from a human donor with myelodysplastic syndrome.

V and J are TRBV6-5 and TRBJ2-5; 8 nucleotides match TRBD2. V was clipped by 2 bases and J by 1 base; unmatched bases: 6. Germline values: CDR1 MNHEY, CDR2 SVGAGI. CDR3 length: 16 amino acids. The chain's CDR3 is CASSYSFTSGQETQYF. The CDR3, as DNA: TGTGCCAGCAGTTACAGCTTTACTAGCGGCCAAGAGACCCAGTACTTC.

The chain joins TRBV5-6 to TRBJ2-5; no reliable D call. The ends were cut back, 3 bases at V and 3 bases at J, with 6 bases in the middle. Germline V gives CDR1 SGHDT, CDR2 YYEEEE. The CDR3 consists of 12 residues. For the CDR3, the DNA is TGTGCCAGCAGCTGGGAAAAAGAGACCCAGTACTTC. Translating it yields CASSWEKETQYF.

The genes are TRBV6-1 and TRBJ1-3; 11 nucleotides match TRBD1. Germline V lookup: CDR1 MNHNS, CDR2 SASEGT. Germline trimming cut 6 bases from V and 8 bases from J; bases unmatched to any gene: 3. The CDR3 sequence is 13 residues long. CDR3 nucleotides: TGTGCCAGCAGGGGGGGACAGGGGGACACCATATATTTT. The encoded protein is CASRGGQGDTIYF.

The J gene is TRBJ2-1, the V gene TRBV2; D call uncertain. The CDR3 has 14 amino acids. The germline V gene encodes CDR1 SNHLY and CDR2 FYNNEI. The V and J ends lost 3 bases and 4 bases respectively, with 10 bases between them. In nucleotides, the CDR3 is TGTGCCAGCAGTGAGGTAGACTCATACAATGAGCAGTTCTTC. Translation gives CASSEVDSYNEQFF.

The rearrangement joins TRBV9 to TRBJ1-4; D not resolved. Germline lookup yields CDR1 SGDLS and CDR2 YYNGEE. Trimming took off 6 bases at V and 0 bases at J, with 9 bases between the two ends. The CDR3 loop spans 14 amino acids. In nucleotides, the CDR3 is TGTGCCAGCAACCGTGGACCAACTAATGAAAAACTGTTTTTT. Translating gives CASNRGPTNEKLFF.

The chain carries TRBV7-9 and TRBJ2-1, with unresolved D. Germline V gene sequence: CDR1 SEHNR, CDR2 FQNEAQ (reference sequence). CDR3 size: 15 residues. The germline V and J ends were trimmed by 6 bases and 0 bases, with 12 bases remaining between them. CDR3 DNA sequence: TGTGCCAGCAGATCAACGGGTTCCTCCTACAATGAGCAGTTCTTC. The encoded protein is CASRSTGSSYNEQFF.

This chain links TRBV6-1 with TRBJ2-3; D gene uncertain. Trimming pared 7 bases from V and 0 bases from J, leaving 14 bases between. Germline V gene lookup returns CDR1 MNHNS and CDR2 SASEGT. CDR3 length equals 15 residues. This chain's CDR3 is CASTPGYTSTDTQYF. For the CDR3, the DNA is TGTGCCAGCACCCCCGGCTACACTAGCACAGATACGCAGTATTTT.

The V and J genes are TRBV30 and TRBJ1-5; 8 bases align to TRBD1. CDR3 length: 17 amino acids. Per the germline V gene, CDR1 is GTSNPN and CDR2 is SVGIG (reference sequence). V dropped 1 base and J dropped 6; count of bases not matched to a gene: 14. The CDR3 DNA reads as TGTGCCTGGAGTGGGGGCCGGACAGGGCGGTTTGGTCAGCCCCAGCATTTT. Translating gives CAWSGGRTGRFGQPQHF. Full variable domain (rest looked up from reference TRBV30 and TRBJ1-5): SQTIHQWPATLVQPVGSPLSLECTVEGTSNPNLYWYRQAAGRGLQLLFYSVGIGQISSEVPQNLSASRPQDRQFILSSKKLLLSDSGFYLCAWSGGRTGRFGQPQHFGDGTRLSIL.

V gene TRBV29-1 combines with J gene TRBJ1-1; TRBD1 might be the D (5 bases). CDR3 length equals 15 residues. Germline V gene lookup returns CDR1 SQVTM and CDR2 ANQGSEA. Trimming shortened V by 4 bases and J by 0 bases, and 15 bases separated the two germline ends. CDR3 sequence reads: CSVVWQGRMNTEAFF. The CDR3 DNA follows: TGCAGCGTTGTCTGGCAGGGAAGAATGAACACTGAAGCTTTCTTT.

The genes are TRBV19 and TRBJ1-5, with 8 bases identical to TRBD1. J was trimmed by 4 bases and V by 8 bases; bases with no gene match: 10. The CDR3 has 15 amino acids. Looked up from germline, CDR1 is LNHDA and CDR2 is SQIVND (reference sequence). The CDR3 DNA follows: TGTGCCAGTGCTGGAACAGGGGGGCTAAATCAGCCCCAGCATTTT. Its protein is CASAGTGGLNQPQHF.

V usage is TRBV10-3 and J usage is TRBJ2-5; the match to TRBD2 covers 15 bases. The last part of the DNA fits TRBJ2-7 better; the J call may be wrong. This CDR3 is 17 amino acids long. The germline CDR1 and CDR2 sequences are ENHRY and SYGVKD. CDR3 bases: TGTGCCATCACCACGGGACTAGCGGGGGGCAGGTCCTACGAGCAGTACTTC. Amino acid sequence: CAITTGLAGGRSYEQYF.

This clone was observed a single time. The chain uses TRBV5-4 and TRBJ1-2; TRBD1 might be the D (6 bases). Trimming removed 4 bases from V and 2 bases from J, with 21 bases in between. The germline V gene has CDR1 SGHNT and CDR2 YYREEE (reference sequence). The CDR3 contains 17 residues. CDR3 region: CASSIGQLMVANYGYTF. The CDR3 bases are TGTGCCAGCAGCATCGGACAGTTAATGGTAGCCAACTATGGCTACACCTTC.

This clone was seen a handful of times. The chain links TRBV6-4 to TRBJ2-3; D unclear. V lost 0 bases to trimming and J lost 2 bases, with 3 bases between them. The germline V gene encodes CDR1 MRHNA and CDR2 SNTAGT. The CDR3 sequence is 13 residues long. The CDR3 DNA follows: TGTGCCAGCAGTGACTCGGACACAGATACGCAGTATTTT. Its translation is CASSDSDTDTQYF.

This sequence joins TRBV2 and TRBJ2-1, with 12 bases aligning to TRBD2. There are 16 residues in the CDR3. With V trimmed by 2 bases and J by 3 bases, 2 bases remained unmatched. The germline CDR1 and CDR2 sequences are SNHLY and FYNNEI. The DNA of the CDR3 is TGTGCCAGCAGTGAACAGGGACTAGCGGGCTACAATGAGCAGTTCTTC. It is translated as CASSEQGLAGYNEQFF.

The chain links TRBV11-2 to TRBJ2-3, with D unclear. Trimming removed 5 bases at V and 6 bases at J, with 15 bases between. The CDR3 consists of 14 residues. From germline, CDR1 is SGHAT and CDR2 FQNNGV. The CDR3 is CASSILTFGDTQYF. CDR3 sequence (DNA): TGTGCCAGCAGCATCTTGACCTTTGGGGATACGCAGTATTTT. The full variable domain, completed using reference TRBV11-2 and TRBJ2-3, is EAGVAQSPRYKIIEKRQSVAFWCNPISGHATLYWYQQILGQGPKLLIQFQNNGVVDDSQLPKDRFSAERLKGVDSTLKIQPAKLEDSAVYLCASSILTFGDTQYFGPGTRLTVL.

The chain has TRBV19 and TRBJ1-2; a weak D match, TRBD1 (5 bases). This CDR3 is built from 14 residues. Per germline, CDR1 LNHDA and CDR2 SQIVND (reference sequence). V was trimmed by 5 bases and J by 6 bases, leaving 16 bases between them. The CDR3 DNA sequence: TGTGCCAGTAGTCCCCCCAGGGTTACGAATGGCTACACCTTC. It is translated as CASSPPRVTNGYTF.

There are a few counts of this clone. The J gene is TRBJ2-3, the V gene TRBV27, with 8 bases that match TRBD1. Germline trimming cut 7 bases from V and 5 bases from J; bases unmatched to any gene: 17. The CDR3 runs to 17 residues. Germline V gene lookup returns CDR1 MNHEY and CDR2 SMNVEV (reference sequence). CDR3 bases: TGTGCCAGCATCCAGACTTTTCGGACAGGGTATGAAGATACGCAGTATTTT. It is translated as CASIQTFRTGYEDTQYF.

The chain carries TRBV4-3 and TRBJ2-2; D might be TRBD2 (5 bases). The CDR3 runs 15 residues. V lost 1 base and J 7 bases, leaving 13 bases between the germline ends. Germline CDR1 is LGHNA and CDR2 is YSLEER. CDR3 region: CASSQGTFSFGELFF. Here the CDR3 DNA reads TGCGCCAGCAGCCAAGGGACTTTTTCGTTCGGGGAGCTGTTTTTT.

The chain has TRBV27 and TRBJ1-2; D is undetermined. Germline CDR1 MNHEY, CDR2 SMNVEV (reference sequence). The CDR3 length is 13 residues. Trimming removed 0 bases at V and 6 bases at J, with 8 bases between. The CDR3 is CASSLSSLHGYTF. The CDR3 DNA reads TGTGCCAGCAGTTTATCTAGTCTCCATGGCTACACCTTC.

This sequence joins TRBV5-1 and TRBJ2-2, with D uncertain. Germline values: CDR1 SGHRS, CDR2 YFSETQ. This CDR3 is built from 14 residues. The germline V and J ends were trimmed by 4 bases and 0 bases, with 7 bases remaining between them. The CDR3 sequence: CASSPRANTGELFF. For the CDR3, the DNA is TGCGCCAGCAGCCCTAGGGCGAACACCGGGGAGCTGTTTTTT.

For the CDR3, the DNA is TGTGCCATCAGATCGGCTGTTACTGGGGCCAACGTCCTGACTTTC. Encoded protein: CAIRSAVTGANVLTF. The chain is built from TRBV10-3 and TRBJ2-6, with D unresolved. From germline, CDR1 is ENHRY and CDR2 SYGVKD. V was cut by 6 bases and J by 2 bases, with 11 bases left in between. The CDR3 totals 15 residues.

The chain employs TRBV9 and TRBJ1-3; a weak D match, TRBD1 (5 bases). CDR3 size: 15 residues. V was clipped by 3 bases and J by 0 bases, with 10 bases between them. Looked up from germline, CDR1 is SGDLS and CDR2 is YYNGEE. DNA for the CDR3: TGTGCCAGCAGCGCGGGACTGACCTCTGGAAACACCATATATTTT. This gives the protein CASSAGLTSGNTIYF.

Details on this clone: Mismatch with germline at one junction end may stem from a read error. As DNA, the CDR3 is TGTGCCAGCAGCTCGACAGGGGGCGCGTTCAATGAGCGGTTCTTC. Amino acids: CASSSTGGAFNERFF. The V and J genes are TRBV7-9 and TRBJ2-1, with 10 nucleotides matching TRBD1. CDR1 is SEHNR and CDR2 is FQNEAQ in the germline V gene (reference sequence). CDR3 size: 15 residues.

The chain recombines TRBV11-3 with TRBJ2-1; no firm D call. CDR3 length: 15 amino acids. Trimming removed 0 bases from V and 2 bases from J, with 8 bases in between. Germline V CDR1 and CDR2: SGHNT, YENEEA. CDR3 nucleotides: TGTGCCAGCAGCTTAGAAGCGATAGCCTACAATGAGCAGTTCTTC. Amino acid sequence: CASSLEAIAYNEQFF.

This clone was counted only a few times. This chain joins TRBV4-2 and TRBJ2-7; TRBD1 matches at 9 bases. Germline assignment: CDR1 LGHNA and CDR2 YNFKEQ. V dropped 4 bases and J dropped 5; count of bases not matched to a gene: 6. The CDR3 extends over 14 amino acids. As DNA, the CDR3 is TGTGCCAGCAGCCTTGGACAGGGGACCCACGAGCAGTACTTC. Translating it yields CASSLGQGTHEQYF.

The DNA of the CDR3 is TGTGCCAGCAGCTACGACAGGGATGGCTTCTACGAGCAGTACTTC. Its translation: CASSYDRDGFYEQYF. J is TRBJ2-5 and V is TRBV6-5; 7 positions agree with TRBD1. The J call may be wrong; the DNA end is better matched by TRBJ2-7. Germline V gives CDR1 MNHEY, CDR2 SVGAGI. The CDR3 sequence is 15 residues long.

V usage is TRBV21-1 and J usage is TRBJ2-1; the tabulated D call, TRBD2, remains unverified against the DNA. TRBV21-1 is a pseudogene segment. There are 20 residues in the CDR3. The CDR3 nucleotides are TGTGCCAGCAGCAAGTGGGGTAGTCGAGGACTAGCCTTTTGGGGCAATGAGCAGTTCTTC. Protein sequence: CASSKWGSRGLAFWGNEQFF.